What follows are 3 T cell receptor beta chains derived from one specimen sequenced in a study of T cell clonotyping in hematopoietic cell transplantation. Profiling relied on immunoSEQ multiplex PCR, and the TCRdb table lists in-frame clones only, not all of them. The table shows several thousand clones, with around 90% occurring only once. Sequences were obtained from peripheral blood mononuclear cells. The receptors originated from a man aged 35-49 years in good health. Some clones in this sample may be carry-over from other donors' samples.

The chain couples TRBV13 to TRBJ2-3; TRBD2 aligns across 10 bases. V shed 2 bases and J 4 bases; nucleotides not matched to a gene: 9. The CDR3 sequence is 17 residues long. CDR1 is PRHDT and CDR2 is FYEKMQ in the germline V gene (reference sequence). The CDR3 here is CASSLRGASGRADTQYF. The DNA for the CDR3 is TGTGCCAGCAGCTTAAGGGGGGCTAGCGGGAGAGCAGATACGCAGTATTTT.

CDR3 in DNA: TGTGCCACCAGCAGAGACAGGGGTGACTATGGCTACACCTTC. Its translation is CATSRDRGDYGYTF. V usage is TRBV15 and J usage is TRBJ1-2; possible D gene TRBD1, 6 bases. Trimming removed 0 bases at V and 3 bases at J, with 8 bases between. The CDR3 contains 14 residues. Germline V gene lookup returns CDR1 LNHNV and CDR2 YYDKDF (reference sequence). Full variable domain (rest looked up from reference TRBV15 and TRBJ1-2): DAMVIQNPRYQVTQFGKPVTLSCSQTLNHNVMYWYQQKSSQAPKLLFHYYDKDFNNEADTPDNFQSRRPNTSFCFLDIRSPGLGDTAMYLCATSRDRGDYGYTFGSGTRLTVV.

In DNA, the CDR3 is TGTGCCAGCAGCTTGGGGACAGTCTATGGCTACACCTTC. Its protein is CASSLGTVYGYTF. The chain links TRBV5-4 to TRBJ1-2; TRBD1 might be the D (6 bases). Germline V lookup: CDR1 SGHNT, CDR2 YYREEE (reference sequence). Between the trimmed V and J ends, which lost 0 bases and 4 bases, there was a span of 7 bases. This CDR3 comprises 13 residues.